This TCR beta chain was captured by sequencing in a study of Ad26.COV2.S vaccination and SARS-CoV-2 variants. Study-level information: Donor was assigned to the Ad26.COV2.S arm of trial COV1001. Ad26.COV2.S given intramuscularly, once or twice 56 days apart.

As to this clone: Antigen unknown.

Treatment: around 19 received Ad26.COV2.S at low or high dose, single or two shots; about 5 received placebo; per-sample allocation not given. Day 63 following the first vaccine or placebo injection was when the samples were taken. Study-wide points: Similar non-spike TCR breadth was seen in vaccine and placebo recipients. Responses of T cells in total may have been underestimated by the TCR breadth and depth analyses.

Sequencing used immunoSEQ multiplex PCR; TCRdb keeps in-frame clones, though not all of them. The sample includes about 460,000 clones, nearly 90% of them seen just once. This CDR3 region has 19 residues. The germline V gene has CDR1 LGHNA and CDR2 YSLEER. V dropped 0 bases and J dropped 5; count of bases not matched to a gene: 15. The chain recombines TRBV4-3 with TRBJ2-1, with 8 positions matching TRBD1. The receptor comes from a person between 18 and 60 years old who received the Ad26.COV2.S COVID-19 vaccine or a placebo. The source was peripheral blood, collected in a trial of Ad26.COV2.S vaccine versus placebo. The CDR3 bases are TGCGCCAGCAGCCAAGATAGGCGCAGGGGGCGCACTAATAACAATGAGCAGTTCTTC. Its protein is CASSQDRRRGRTNNNEQFF.